This T cell receptor (beta chain) was retrieved from a study of regulatory T cells in long-lasting Graves disease. Study-level results: Persistent disease exhibited a predilection for TRBV28, TRBJ1-2 and TRBJ2-5. TCR diversity was lower in persistent than newly diagnosed Graves' disease.

Regarding this clonotype: Its antigen is still unknown.

Combining iRepertoire HTBI primers with Arm-PCR of CDR3 regions, the authors built TCR beta libraries. TCRdb fed the multiplex PCR reads into MiXCR, producing one record per CDR3 protein. The table shows roughly 500,000 distinct CDR3 sequences, with approximately 21% occurring only once. V shed 0 bases and J shed 3 bases, with 18 bases lying between them. Germline CDR1 is SGDLS and CDR2 is YYNGEE. The CDR3 runs to 17 residues. Time point here: persistent/refractory GD, antithyroid drugs over 5 years with positive TRAb. Preparation of the TCR library used RNA extracted from PBMCs. The chain is built from TRBV9 and TRBJ1-1, with D perhaps matching TRBD1 (5 bases). The sequence was obtained from a female donor with Graves disease. The input for sequencing was peripheral blood mononuclear cells (PBMCs), taken when the disease was refractory, from a patient treated with antithyroid drugs. The CDR3: CASSVGITSGGYTEAFF. CDR3 DNA sequence: TGTGCCAGCAGCGTAGGTATAACGTCTGGGGGATACACTGAAGCTTTCTTT.